This T cell receptor beta chain appears in the sequencing data of a study of T cells in localized non-small cell lung cancer. General study points: Peak T cell clonality was found in uninvolved adjacent lung, exceeding tumor.

Sequencing used immunoSEQ multiplex PCR; TCRdb keeps in-frame clones, though not all of them. In the table there are approximately 43,000 clones, about 88% of which are singletons. The V segment lost 1 base and the J segment 4 bases; nucleotides outside the gene matches: 4. The CDR3 runs to 15 residues. The germline V gene encodes CDR1 SGHVS and CDR2 FQNEAQ. Turning to this clone: Its target is unknown.

This receptor was identified in a woman aged 18-49 years with stage III lung adenocarcinoma. The genes are TRBV7-8 and TRBJ2-1; 7 positions match TRBD2. Sequencing used peripheral blood, obtained before any cancer treatment. Here the CDR3 reads CASSLVVGGYNEQFF. CDR3 nucleotides: TGTGCCAGCAGCTTAGTGGTGGGGGGGTACAATGAGCAGTTCTTC.